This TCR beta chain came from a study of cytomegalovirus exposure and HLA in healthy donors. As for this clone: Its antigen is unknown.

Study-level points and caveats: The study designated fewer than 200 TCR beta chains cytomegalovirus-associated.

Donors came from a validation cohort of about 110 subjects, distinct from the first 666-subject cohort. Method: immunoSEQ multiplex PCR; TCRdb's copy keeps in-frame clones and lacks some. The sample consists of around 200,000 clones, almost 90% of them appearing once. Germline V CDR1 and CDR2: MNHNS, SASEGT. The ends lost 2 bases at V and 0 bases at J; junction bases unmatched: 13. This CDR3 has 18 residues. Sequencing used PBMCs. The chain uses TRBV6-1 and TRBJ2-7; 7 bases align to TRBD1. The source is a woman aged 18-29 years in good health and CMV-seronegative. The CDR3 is CASSESLPGQYFSYEQYF. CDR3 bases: TGTGCCAGCAGTGAATCACTTCCGGGACAGTATTTCTCCTACGAGCAGTACTTC.